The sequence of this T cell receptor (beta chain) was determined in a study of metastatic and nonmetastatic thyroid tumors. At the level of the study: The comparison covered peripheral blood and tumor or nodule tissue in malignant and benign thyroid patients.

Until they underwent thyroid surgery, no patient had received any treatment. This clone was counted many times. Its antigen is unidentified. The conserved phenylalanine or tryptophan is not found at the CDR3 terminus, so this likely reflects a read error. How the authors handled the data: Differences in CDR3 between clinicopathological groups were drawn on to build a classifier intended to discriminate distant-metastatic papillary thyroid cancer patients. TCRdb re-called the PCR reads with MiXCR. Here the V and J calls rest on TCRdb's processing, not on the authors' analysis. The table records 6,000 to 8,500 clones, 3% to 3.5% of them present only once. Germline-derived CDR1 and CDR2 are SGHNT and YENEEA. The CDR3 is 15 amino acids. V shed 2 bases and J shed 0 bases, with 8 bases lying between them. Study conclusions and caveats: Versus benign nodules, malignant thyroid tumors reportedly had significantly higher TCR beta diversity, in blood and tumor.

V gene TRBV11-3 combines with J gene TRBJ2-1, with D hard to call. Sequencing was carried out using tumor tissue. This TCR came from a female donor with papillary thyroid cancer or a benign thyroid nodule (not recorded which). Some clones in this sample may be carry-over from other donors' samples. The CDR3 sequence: CASSLSPVSYNEQFV. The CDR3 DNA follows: TGTGCCAGCAGCTTAAGTCCGGTCTCCTACAATGAGCAGTTCGTC.